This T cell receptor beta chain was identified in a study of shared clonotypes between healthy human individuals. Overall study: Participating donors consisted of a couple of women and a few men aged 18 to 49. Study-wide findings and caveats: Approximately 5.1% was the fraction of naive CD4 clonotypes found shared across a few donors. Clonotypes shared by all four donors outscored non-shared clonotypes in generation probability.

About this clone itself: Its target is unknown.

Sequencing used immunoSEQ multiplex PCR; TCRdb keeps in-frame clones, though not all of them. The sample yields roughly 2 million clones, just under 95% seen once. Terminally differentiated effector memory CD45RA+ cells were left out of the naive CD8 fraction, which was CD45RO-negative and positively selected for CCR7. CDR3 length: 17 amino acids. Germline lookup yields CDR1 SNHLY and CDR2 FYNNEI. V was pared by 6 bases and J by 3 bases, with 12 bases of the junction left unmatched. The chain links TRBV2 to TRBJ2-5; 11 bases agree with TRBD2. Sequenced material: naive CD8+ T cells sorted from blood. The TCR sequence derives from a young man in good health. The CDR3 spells CASRSLLAGGPEETQYF. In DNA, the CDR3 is TGTGCCAGCAGGTCACTTCTAGCGGGGGGCCCCGAAGAGACCCAGTACTTC.